These 5 T cell receptor beta chains were sequenced from one sample in a study of T cell changes during pregnancy in multiple sclerosis. Sequencing used immunoSEQ multiplex PCR; TCRdb keeps in-frame clones, though not all of them. Of around 37,000 clones detected, approximately 90% appear once; the ten largest clones hold around 7.3%. Sample: CD8+ T cells from peripheral blood mononuclear cells, taken in the third trimester of pregnancy. Receptors originate from a female donor with multiple sclerosis, enrolled in a pregnancy study.

This rearrangement joins TRBV7-9 to TRBJ1-1; D perhaps matches TRBD1 (5 bases). CDR1 is SEHNR, CDR2 FQNEAQ, per germline (reference sequence). This CDR3 spans 15 amino acids. V was pared by 5 bases and J by 1 base, with 14 bases between. The CDR3 spells CASSPTTAKNTEAFF. The CDR3 region has the DNA TGTGCCAGCAGCCCAACGACAGCTAAGAACACTGAAGCTTTCTTT.

The chain couples TRBV28 to TRBJ1-1; TRBD1 agrees at 9 bases. The junction had 5 bases not matched to a gene; V was cut back by 3 bases and J by 6 bases. The V gene's germline CDR1 is MDHEN and CDR2 SYDVKM. This CDR3 has 14 amino acids. CDR3 sequence (DNA): TGTGCCAGCAGTTTTGACAGGGGGAAACCTGAAGCTTTCTTT. Translating gives CASSFDRGKPEAFF.

The chain links TRBV11-2 to TRBJ2-7; D possibly corresponds to TRBD2 (6 bases). This CDR3 is built from 15 residues. Between the trimmed V and J ends, which lost 5 bases and 0 bases, there was a span of 14 bases. In germline, CDR1 is SGHAT, CDR2 FQNNGV. The CDR3 coding sequence is TGTGCCAGCAGCGGGGGGTGGGACTTCTCCTACGAGCAGTACTTC. Translating gives CASSGGWDFSYEQYF.

The CDR3 sequence is CASSPGTGRLNTEAFF. DNA for the CDR3: TGTGCCAGCAGCCCTGGGACAGGCCGCTTGAACACTGAAGCTTTCTTT. This sequence joins TRBV7-9 and TRBJ1-1; 8 bases line up with TRBD1. Trimming took 5 bases from V and 0 from J; bases not matched to a gene: 8. Germline lookup yields CDR1 SEHNR and CDR2 FQNEAQ (reference sequence). There are 16 residues in the CDR3.

J is TRBJ1-2 and V is TRBV7-2; 7 bases line up with TRBD1. V dropped 1 base and J dropped 6; count of bases not matched to a gene: 11. CDR1 and CDR2 from the germline V gene are SGHTA and FQGNSA. This CDR3 has 16 residues. This chain's CDR3 is CASSLVYQGEDDGYTF. Here the CDR3 DNA reads TGTGCCAGCAGCTTAGTTTATCAGGGGGAGGACGATGGCTACACCTTC.